This T cell receptor beta chain was retrieved from a study of cytomegalovirus exposure and HLA in healthy donors (dated by TCRdb to between 2016 and 2019). For context, the study as a whole: An earlier analysis of a few hundred of the donors reported 276 Gb of sequence data and approximately 120 million unique TCR beta sequences obtained from some 200 million T cells. Around 320 gigabases of sequencing data and roughly 90 million unique TCR sequences were included in an early release covering roughly 600 HLA-typed donors. Of the approximately 400 genotyped donors, approximately 82% fell in the genetic ancestry cluster associated with self-reported Caucasian donors. The study was designed to test whether signatures of past pathogen exposure could be identified by cataloging public T cell receptors. The T cell repertoires of some 700 subjects were profiled by immunosequencing and related to cytomegalovirus serostatus. Along with the roughly 670-subject first cohort, a separate validation cohort of some 130 different subjects was used. The study combined high-throughput TCR immunosequencing, statistical association of individual TCRs with disease status, and machine learning to predict cytomegalovirus infection status. A later analysis re-examined previously published TCR beta repertoires from 610 or so donors and added high-resolution HLA genotyping to investigate patterns of TCR occurrence. In the later analysis, no new phenotypic data were used to find candidate immune exposures; instead, reliance was placed on TCR beta sequences and their occurrence across donors. An earlier analysis of around 640 of the donors used high-throughput TCR beta sequencing to judge whether each TCR beta V gene segment behaved as functional or pseudogenic. Donor age, sex, ethnicity and CMV serostatus were compiled together with the repertoire data. Genome-wide SNP genotypes for about 60% of the roughly 700 donors were used in a later genetic analysis, which treated that subset as a discovery cohort. All discovery cohort repertoires had been generated on a single sequencing platform. HLA typing covered class I and class II loci at four-digit resolution. Typing coverage differed by locus: A, B, C, DRB1 and DQB1 were typed in about 629-630 donors, DQA1 in approximately 520, DPA1 in around 610, and DPB1 in just under 480. About five DR-DQ haplotypes were handled as single units for association and clustering because linkage in the cohort was strong. Across around 400 genotyped donors of the cohort, an average of about 220,000 unique TCR beta nucleotide sequences per donor were sequenced, and roughly a sixth of those sequences were non-productive.

For this clone: What antigen it recognizes has not been identified. The input lacks base qualities; no much larger clone sits a single base away.

Library preparation employed the immunoSEQ multiplex PCR assay. For the multiplex PCR, a mixture combining 60 forward primers for TCR Vbeta segments and 13 reverse primers for TCR Jbeta segments was used. The CDR3 region of rearranged TCR beta genes was amplified from genomic DNA by a multiplex PCR assay. The Illumina HiSeq System was used to sequence the amplified TCR beta libraries as 87-base-pair reads. As for how the authors treated the data: In a later analysis, roughly 80 million unique TCR beta chains were counted across the roughly 670 repertoires, and around 10 million of these chains were shared by at least two donors. A nearest-neighbor algorithm error-corrected the raw reads and collapsed the reads into unique sequences, merging closely related sequences to remove PCR and sequencing errors. V, D and J gene segments were assigned by aligning CDR3 sequences to IMGT reference sequences. Each retained sequence needed at least a six-nucleotide match to both a V gene segment and a J gene segment. A rearrangement was called productive if the CDR3 had no stop codons and remained in frame with V and J, and every other rearrangement was called non-productive. Following IMGT convention, CDR3 was defined as the stretch from the second conserved V-encoded cysteine to the conserved J-encoded phenylalanine. In an earlier analysis of around 540 of the donors, sequences lacking an unambiguous match to a single V gene segment were excluded. An earlier analysis of 500 to 600 of the donors classified V segments as functional when productive rearrangements were above 56.7% and as segregating when the standard deviation between donors was above 5%. A statistical classification framework was built for diagnosing cytomegalovirus status from the catalog of TCR beta chain sequences. A later analysis assigned V and J genes by comparing TCR nucleotide sequences with IMGT/GENE-DB human TR gene sequences. A later analysis assigned CDR3 sequences and most-parsimonious VDJ recombination scenarios with the TCRdist pipeline. A later analysis defined each TCR beta chain by its CDR3 amino acid sequence plus V-gene family, and excluded reads lacking a unique V-gene family. A later analysis removed 592 highly shared, low-generation-probability nucleotide sequences to deal with suspected cross-contamination and a sequencing artifact. For each public chain, a later analysis derived a clonal expansion index from normalized ranks of inferred template counts within each repertoire. In a later analysis, generation probabilities were computed using a VDJ recombination model fitted to out-of-frame rearrangements, and the results were checked against IGoR. In a later analysis, TCR-TCR, TCR-HLA and TCR-CMV co-occurrence was scored with hypergeometric tests, and a repertoire-size bias correction was applied to TCR pairs. To estimate false discovery rates, a later analysis permuted the HLA or CMV assignments 20 times. In a later analysis, co-occurring TCRs were grouped using DBSCAN, and TCRdist sequence similarity was added for clustering within HLA-allele-positive subsets. Repertoires with fewer than 30,000 or more than 120,000 public chains were left out of co-occurrence clustering, as were about 5 repertoires with anomalous nucleotide sharing. TCRdb obtained this table from immuneACCESS and retained in-frame rearrangements with V and J assigned. These tables miss some clones; where compared with another copy, unresolved V genes account for less than half of the shortfall, and the remainder is unexplained. V and J calls and clone size are those listed in that table; D and trimming were worked out from the DNA. This sample holds 200,000 to 250,000 clones; over 70% were observed only once. The top ten clonotypes cover roughly 2.5% of the sample.

In total, about 650 healthy bone marrow donors made up the cohort. At the time of sampling, every cohort member was nominally healthy, though immune exposures that went unrecorded were likely present. The donor was CMV seropositive and was included in the group of some 290 seropositive cohort members. A peripheral blood sample was collected from each donor, and TCR beta sequencing was performed on peripheral blood mononuclear cells. Genomic DNA was extracted from the blood cell samples with the Qiagen DNeasy Blood Extraction Kit. The germline V gene encodes CDR1 SGHDT and CDR2 YYEEEE. The CDR3 measures 13 amino acids from cysteine to phenylalanine. This entry keeps only the CDR3 DNA: 39 bases, framed from base 1. A distance of 10 bases separates the germline ends of V and J, which lose 2 bases and 6 bases respectively. Study-level results and caveats: The authors suggested that the approach could potentially be extended to other disease states and immunological phenotypes. Three of the identified cytomegalovirus-associated TCR beta chains were confirmed in vitro to be specific for cytomegalovirus antigens. A cluster of highly shared sequence variants was judged likely to be a technical artifact of the sequencing pipeline. Broadly in line with IMGT annotations, most TCR beta V segments showed up in productive rearrangements about 87% or about 30% of the time in an earlier analysis of some 590 of the donors. In a later analysis, several top co-occurrence clusters were reported to appear linked to parvovirus B19, influenza, CMV and Epstein-Barr virus. The presence/absence analyses assumed that sequencing depth was roughly uniform across donors, and that assumption may not be true. The cohort was sequenced for TCR beta chains only, and without alpha or paired-chain data the features that could be detected were limited. According to a later analysis, most CMV-associated TCR beta chains appeared to be HLA-restricted, and the HLA associations seemed to be driven largely by CMV exposure. CMV serostatus was the only immune exposure information available for the cohort. At a false discovery rate of 0.05, a later analysis linked under 20,000 TCR beta sequences to specific HLA alleles. A later genetic analysis associated a missense DCLRE1C variant with V-gene and J-gene trimming of TCR beta chains, and an independent cohort replicated the association. A further reported finding was that TCR beta sequences accurately predicted the HLA-A and HLA-B alleles for most subjects in the first cohort. Across donors, most TCR sequences were observed very rarely, whereas some public TCRs were present in many individuals. Compared with the 666-donor mean, donors in an Asian-associated ancestry cluster had fewer N-insertions in productive TCRs, according to a later genetic analysis. A total of 150 to 200 TCR beta chains were listed by the study as associated with cytomegalovirus. In a later analysis, TCR association rates were found to vary across HLA loci, with the most associated TCRs seen for DRB1 alleles and the fewest for HLA-C alleles. Some IMGT-functional V segments, including TRBV6-2 and TRBV6-3, could not be distinguished by the 87-base-pair reads and were therefore excluded. A later analysis found that HLA-associated TCR beta chains were more clonally expanded and had lower generation probabilities than equally common non-associated chains. The classifier was reported to diagnose cytomegalovirus status with high specificity and sensitivity in both the original and validation cohorts. Because HLA typing was missing for some donors at each locus, association tests included only the typed subset. Some 16 rarely observed V segments, including chromosome 9 orphons, were excluded from the earlier analysis of 550 to 700 of the donors because counts were too low. Correlated functional status among segregating V segments might reflect linkage disequilibrium, but an unknown experimental factor could not be ruled out. When HLA alleles, especially DR and DQ, strongly co-occurred, attributing TCR associations to individual alleles was difficult.

Recombination joined TRBV5-6 with TRBJ2-3; no confident D gene assignment can be made. Sequencing used PBMCs. The receptor's source is a woman aged 55-75 years in good health and CMV-seropositive. The DNA is as follows: TGTGCCAGCAGCTTTAATCTTGAGGATACGCAGTATTTT. Translation gives CASSFNLEDTQYF.